This TCR beta chain was recovered during a study of blood T cell repertoires in COVID-19. Overall study context: The cDNA or gDNA used as material had been derived from T cells, B-cell-depleted T cells, or PBMCs.

Data came from immunoSEQ multiplex PCR; TCRdb stores just in-frame clones and leaves some out. Among tens of thousands of clones listed, approximately 89% were seen once. V lost 1 base and J lost 0, with 12 bases in between. The CDR3 consists of 16 residues. Germline CDR1 reads SGHTA; CDR2 reads FQGNSA. This clone was detected only once. This TCR derives from a human donor in a cohort sampled during active COVID-19. The genes are TRBV7-2 and TRBJ1-1, with TRBD1 as a possible D gene (6 bases). The sample taken for sequencing was peripheral blood. The CDR3 loop is CASSLVGGALNTEAFF. The CDR3 DNA reads as TGTGCCAGCAGCTTAGTTGGGGGGGCTTTGAACACTGAAGCTTTCTTT.